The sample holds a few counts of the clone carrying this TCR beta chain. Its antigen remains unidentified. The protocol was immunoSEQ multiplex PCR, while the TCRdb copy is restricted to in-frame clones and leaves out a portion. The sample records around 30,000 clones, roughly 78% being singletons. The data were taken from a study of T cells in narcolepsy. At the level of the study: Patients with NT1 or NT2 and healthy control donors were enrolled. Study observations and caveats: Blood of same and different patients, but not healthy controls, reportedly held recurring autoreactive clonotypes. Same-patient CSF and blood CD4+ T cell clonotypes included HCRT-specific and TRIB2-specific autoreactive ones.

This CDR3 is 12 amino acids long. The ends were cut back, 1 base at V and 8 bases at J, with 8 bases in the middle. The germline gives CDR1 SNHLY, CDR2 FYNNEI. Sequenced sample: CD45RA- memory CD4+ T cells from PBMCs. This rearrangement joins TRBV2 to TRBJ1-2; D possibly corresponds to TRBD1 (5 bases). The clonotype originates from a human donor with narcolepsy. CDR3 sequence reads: CASSEGQYGYTF. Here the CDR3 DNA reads TGTGCCAGCAGTGAAGGACAGTACGGCTACACCTTC.